Sequencing of this TCR beta chain was carried out in a study of blood T cell repertoires in COVID-19. Background on the study: Samples representing acute and convalescent COVID-19 were sourced from the United States, Italy and Spain. T cells, B-cell-depleted T cells, or PBMCs supplied cDNA or gDNA.

V was cut by 1 base and J by 6 bases, with 12 bases left in between. Germline CDR1 LGHDT, CDR2 YNNKEL (reference sequence). The CDR3 length is 14 residues. Original methodology: Estimation of nucleated cell counts relied on the amplification of reference gene primers. The assay was immunoSEQ multiplex PCR, and TCRdb's table has in-frame clones only and misses some. D and trimming were read from the DNA, whereas the V and J calls and clone size are those reported in that table. The sample yields more than 45,000 clones, roughly nine tenths seen once. The gene calls are TRBV3-1 (or the pseudogene TRBV3-2) and TRBJ1-2; D is possibly TRBD1 (5 bases). Specimen: peripheral blood. This TCR came from a woman older than 75 with acute or convalescent COVID-19. The CDR3 sequence is CASSQAWGGDGYTF. The CDR3 DNA reads as TGTGCCAGCAGCCAAGCGTGGGGGGGTGATGGCTACACCTTC.